A single sample is the source of the 21 T cell receptor beta chains below, sequenced in a study of blood T cell repertoires in COVID-19. TCRdb keeps only in-frame clones here, not all; method: immunoSEQ multiplex PCR. This table has 150,000 to 200,000 clones, around 76% appearing once. Material: peripheral blood. These receptors originate from a woman in her 70s with acute or convalescent COVID-19.

The gene calls are TRBV14 and TRBJ1-3, with 7 positions matching TRBD1. Trimming at V came to 1 base and at J to 15 bases, leaving 3 bases not matched to a gene. The CDR3 is 11 amino acids. Germline assignment: CDR1 SGHDN and CDR2 FVKESK. The CDR3 sequence: CASSQGDRRYF. The CDR3 DNA reads as TGTGCCAGCAGCCAAGGGGACAGAAGATATTTT.

This chain connects TRBV14 to TRBJ2-2, with a possible D match to TRBD1 (6 bases). This CDR3 contains 16 residues. CDR1 is SGHDN, CDR2 FVKESK, per germline. The V gene lost 1 base and the J gene lost 5 bases, with 14 bases spanning the gap. This chain's CDR3 is CASSQAPTGATGELFF. The CDR3 region has the DNA TGTGCCAGCAGCCAAGCTCCGACAGGAGCTACCGGGGAGCTGTTTTTT.

The chain uses TRBV19 and TRBJ2-2; TRBD2 might be the D (5 bases). V lost 4 bases, J lost 2 bases, and 11 bases lay in between. The germline V gene encodes CDR1 LNHDA and CDR2 SQIVND (reference sequence). The CDR3 has 15 amino acids. The CDR3 bases are TGTGCCAGTAGTACACCGAGACTAAACACCGGGGAGCTGTTTTTT. It encodes CASSTPRLNTGELFF.

The chain has TRBV27 and TRBJ2-5; 9 nucleotides agree with TRBD1. Germline V gene lookup returns CDR1 MNHEY and CDR2 SMNVEV (reference sequence). V dropped 2 bases and J dropped 5; count of bases not matched to a gene: 3. This CDR3 contains 14 residues. The CDR3 region is CASSLTGGSETQYF. DNA for the CDR3: TGTGCCAGCAGTTTAACAGGGGGCTCGGAGACCCAGTACTTC.

The gene calls are TRBV28 and TRBJ2-1, with 7 bases lining up with TRBD1. There are 15 residues in the CDR3. Germline CDR1 and CDR2: MDHEN and SYDVKM. V was clipped by 2 bases and J by 2 bases; unmatched bases: 3. The CDR3 nucleotides read TGTGCCAGCAGTTTACAACAGGGGCCCTACAATGAGCAGTTCTTC. It codes for CASSLQQGPYNEQFF.

The rearrangement uses TRBV7-2 and TRBJ2-1, with D maybe TRBD1 (6 bases). V was clipped by 1 base and J by 7 bases, with 17 bases between them. The V gene's germline CDR1 is SGHTA and CDR2 FQGNSA. The CDR3 loop spans 16 amino acids. CDR3 sequence: CASSLGRTGIWNEQFF. The CDR3 DNA is TGTGCCAGCAGCTTAGGTAGAACAGGGATATGGAATGAGCAGTTCTTC.

CDR3 region: CASSYGGGTGELFF. CDR3 bases: TGTGCCAGCAGTTACGGGGGAGGTACCGGGGAGCTGTTTTTT. The V gene is TRBV6-5, the J gene TRBJ2-2; tentatively, D is TRBD2 (6 bases). The ends were cut back, 2 bases at V and 5 bases at J, with 9 bases in the middle. Looked up from germline, CDR1 is MNHEY and CDR2 is SVGAGI. The CDR3 length is 14 residues.

This chain links TRBV7-9 with TRBJ1-4; 7 positions match TRBD1. Looked up from germline, CDR1 is SEHNR and CDR2 is FQNEAQ (reference sequence). The J segment lost 5 bases and the V segment lost 5 bases, leaving 5 bases of the junction unmatched. There are 14 residues in the CDR3. The CDR3 nucleotides read TGTGCCAGCAGCCGGGGGACAGAAAATGAAAAACTGTTTTTT. Translating it yields CASSRGTENEKLFF.

The chain carries TRBV18 and TRBJ1-6; D not resolved. V lost 6 bases and J lost 7, with 16 bases in between. This CDR3 spans 15 amino acids. CDR1 is KGHSH and CDR2 is LQKENI in the germline V gene. CDR3 region: CASSPTANENSPLHF. In DNA form, the CDR3 reads TGTGCCAGCTCCCCAACAGCAAATGAAAATTCACCCCTCCACTTT.

The rearrangement uses TRBV11-2 and TRBJ1-3; D call uncertain. The CDR3 has 15 residues. Looked up from germline, CDR1 is SGHAT and CDR2 is FQNNGV. Trimming pared 1 base from V and 0 bases from J, leaving 7 bases between. The CDR3 spells CASSLAGHSGNTIYF. CDR3 DNA sequence: TGTGCCAGCAGCTTAGCCGGTCACTCTGGAAACACCATATATTTT.

The V gene is TRBV5-1, the J gene TRBJ2-7, with 7 bases matching TRBD1. There are 16 residues in the CDR3. Germline V gene data show CDR1 as SGHRS and CDR2 as YFSETQ. Trimming cost V 4 bases and J 3 bases; bases outside gene matches: 13. The CDR3 coding sequence is TGCGCCAGCAGCCCTACCCAACGACAGGGTGGCTACGAGCAGTACTTC. Translation gives CASSPTQRQGGYEQYF.

Of note for this clone: The junction does not match germline at one end; this may be a read error. The chain joins TRBV7-7 to TRBJ2-5; 10 bases agree with TRBD2. CDR1 SSHAT and CDR2 FNYEAQ come from the germline V gene (reference sequence). This CDR3 has 16 amino acids. This chain's CDR3 is CASSWQLAGPQETQYF. In nucleotides, the CDR3 is TGTGCTAGCAGCTGGCAACTAGCGGGGCCCCAAGAGACCCAGTACTTC.

This chain uses TRBV29-1 with TRBJ2-1, with 12 bases matching TRBD2. This CDR3 has 14 amino acids. Germline-derived CDR1 and CDR2 are SQVTM and ANQGSEA. Trimming took 7 bases from V and 6 from J; bases not matched to a gene: 7. This CDR3 reads CSAATSGGSNEQFF. CDR3 DNA sequence: TGCAGCGCCGCGACTAGCGGGGGTAGCAATGAGCAGTTCTTC.

V gene TRBV2 combines with J gene TRBJ1-4, with 7 positions matching TRBD1. With 3 bases clipped from V and 5 bases from J, the junction kept 6 bases outside the gene matches. The CDR3 has 15 amino acids. Germline-derived CDR1 and CDR2 are SNHLY and FYNNEI. As DNA, the CDR3 is TGTGCCAGCAGTGATGGCAGGGGGGCAAATGAAAAACTGTTTTTT. Translating gives CASSDGRGANEKLFF.

CDR3 protein: CASSLLGPMNTEAFF. The CDR3 coding sequence is TGCGCCAGCAGCTTGTTGGGGCCCATGAACACTGAAGCTTTCTTT. The chain carries TRBV5-1 and TRBJ1-1, with D perhaps matching TRBD1 (5 bases). CDR3 size: 15 residues. From germline, CDR1 is SGHRS and CDR2 YFSETQ. V was pared by 1 base and J by 0 bases, with 10 bases between.

J is TRBJ2-5 and V is TRBV6-6; 8 nucleotides align to TRBD2. The junction had 11 bases not matched to a gene; V was cut back by 3 bases and J by 5 bases. Germline V lookup: CDR1 MNHNY, CDR2 SVGAGI (reference sequence). This CDR3 has 16 amino acids. The CDR3 loop is CASSYGKAGVGETQYF. CDR3 coding DNA: TGTGCCAGCAGTTATGGTAAAGCGGGAGTCGGGGAGACCCAGTACTTC.

This clone was picked up one time. This chain joins TRBV4-3 and TRBJ2-3; D gene ambiguous. The V end was cut by 6 bases, the J end by 1 base, with 14 bases between. Looked up from germline, CDR1 is LGHNA and CDR2 is YSLEER. This CDR3 spans 15 amino acids. CDR3 sequence (DNA): TGCGCCAGCAGTATCTCCCTAAGCGGCACAGATACGCAGTATTTT. It codes for CASSISLSGTDTQYF.

V gene TRBV19 combines with J gene TRBJ2-2; 7 nucleotides agree with TRBD1. The junction had 7 bases not matched to a gene; V was cut back by 0 bases and J by 6 bases. CDR1 is LNHDA, CDR2 SQIVND, per germline (reference sequence). This CDR3 is 16 amino acids long. The CDR3, as DNA: TGTGCCAGTAGTATAGATTCAACAGGGGTGGCCGGGGAGCTGTTTTTT. Residues: CASSIDSTGVAGELFF.

A note on this clone: Germline is not matched at one junction end, which may reflect a read error. This chain links TRBV28 with TRBJ1-6; 9 bases line up with TRBD1. The CDR3 runs 11 residues. Germline CDR1 reads MDHEN; CDR2 reads SYDVKM. Here the CDR3 DNA reads TGTGCCAGCAGTGCGTCCCGGGACAGGGACTTT. It translates to CASSASRDRDF.

The rearrangement uses TRBV10-3 and TRBJ2-7; no definite D call. Germline V lookup: CDR1 ENHRY, CDR2 SYGVKD. CDR3 size: 13 residues. V lost 0 bases to trimming and J lost 3 bases, with 6 bases between them. The CDR3 region is CAISESSDYEQYF. The CDR3 DNA reads as TGTGCCATCAGTGAGTCCAGCGACTACGAGCAGTACTTC.

The chain is built from TRBV9 and TRBJ2-5; possible D gene TRBD2, 6 bases. Between the trimmed V and J ends, which lost 2 bases and 5 bases, there was a span of 19 bases. Germline CDR1 and CDR2: SGDLS and YYNGEE. The CDR3 contains 16 residues. The CDR3 DNA follows: TGTGCCAGCAGCGTCGGAGGGTTAGCGGTCGCGGAGACCCAGTACTTC. Translated, it gives CASSVGGLAVAETQYF.